One and the same sample provided the 32 T cell receptor beta chains below, sequenced in a study of T cells in localized non-small cell lung cancer. Only in-frame clones appear in the TCRdb table, and some are missing; sequencing was by immunoSEQ multiplex PCR. The data contain over 10,000 clones, 84% of them seen just once; the ten biggest clones take up approximately 30%. Here the sequenced sample was peripheral blood, taken before any cancer treatment. The origin of the receptors is a male donor aged 60 or over with stage I squamous cell lung carcinoma.

The chain couples TRBV29-1 to TRBJ2-2; D possibly corresponds to TRBD1 (5 bases). The CDR3 runs to 13 residues. Germline V CDR1 and CDR2: SQVTM, ANQGSEA. V was trimmed by 4 bases and J by 4 bases, leaving 10 bases between them. CDR3 loop: CSVGRARTGELFF. The CDR3 DNA reads as TGCAGCGTTGGCAGGGCACGCACCGGGGAGCTGTTTTTT.

This chain links TRBV2 with TRBJ2-7; perhaps D is TRBD1 or TRBD2 (5 bases each). Germline CDR1 reads SNHLY; CDR2 reads FYNNEI. The CDR3 has 12 residues. Trimming cost V 4 bases and J 6 bases, with 10 bases left between them. The CDR3 spells CASSAVGTEQYF. For the CDR3, the DNA is TGTGCCAGCAGTGCCGTAGGGACCGAGCAGTACTTC.

The V gene is TRBV7-9, the J gene TRBJ2-1; D ambiguous. This CDR3 contains 15 residues. Germline CDR1 is SEHNR and CDR2 is FQNEAQ (reference sequence). V was trimmed by 2 bases and J by 0 bases, leaving 8 bases between them. The CDR3 reads CASSLSVSSYNEQFF. The CDR3 DNA reads as TGTGCCAGCAGCTTATCGGTTAGCTCCTACAATGAGCAGTTCTTC.

There are a few counts of this clone. CDR3: CASSQPSGGGGGTTYNEQFF. As DNA, the CDR3 is TGCGCCAGCAGCCAGCCTTCGGGGGGAGGGGGAGGTACAACCTACAATGAGCAGTTCTTC. The chain employs TRBV4-1 and TRBJ2-1; maybe TRBD2 (7 bases). Germline CDR1 and CDR2: MGHRA and YSYEKL. V lost 3 bases and J 2 bases, leaving 26 bases between the germline ends. The CDR3 loop spans 20 amino acids.

The chain carries TRBV28 and TRBJ1-5; D is undetermined. Germline loops: CDR1 MDHEN, CDR2 SYDVKM. The CDR3 has 15 amino acids. V lost 7 bases to trimming and J lost 2 bases, with 15 bases between them. This CDR3 reads CASTIVPQGNQPQHF. CDR3 nucleotides: TGTGCCAGCACCATTGTACCCCAGGGCAATCAGCCCCAGCATTTT. The variable domain in full, with the rest retrieved from reference TRBV28 and TRBJ1-5, is DVKVTQSSRYLVKRTGEKVFLECVQDMDHENMFWYRQDPGLGLRLIYFSYDVKMKEKGDIPEGYSVSREKKERFSLILESASTNQTSMYLCASTIVPQGNQPQHFGDGTRLSIL.

The V and J genes are TRBV28 and TRBJ2-7; 8 positions match TRBD2. The germline CDR1 and CDR2 sequences are MDHEN and SYDVKM. The CDR3 covers 14 residues. The J segment lost 4 bases and the V segment lost 3 bases, leaving 5 bases of the junction unmatched. CDR3 in DNA: TGTGCCAGCAGTTTTAGCGGGATCCCTTACGAGCAGTACTTC. Translating it yields CASSFSGIPYEQYF. Drawing the rest from reference TRBV28 and TRBJ2-7, the complete variable domain is DVKVTQSSRYLVKRTGEKVFLECVQDMDHENMFWYRQDPGLGLRLIYFSYDVKMKEKGDIPEGYSVSREKKERFSLILESASTNQTSMYLCASSFSGIPYEQYFGPGTRLTVT.

The chain uses TRBV18 and TRBJ2-3; D is perhaps TRBD1 (5 bases). The CDR3 is 13 amino acids. Germline V gives CDR1 KGHSH, CDR2 LQKENI. V lost 5 bases, J lost 1 base, and 7 bases lay in between. In DNA form, the CDR3 reads TGTGCCAGCTCAGCACAGGGCACAGATACGCAGTATTTT. The encoded protein is CASSAQGTDTQYF.

The rearrangement uses TRBV7-9 and TRBJ2-1; TRBD1 matches 8 bases. V trimming: 2 bases; J trimming: 7 bases; junction bases outside the gene matches: 4. The CDR3 is 14 amino acids. Germline V lookup: CDR1 SEHNR, CDR2 FQNEAQ (reference sequence). This CDR3 reads CASSLRDRRNEQFF. Written as DNA, the CDR3 is TGTGCCAGCAGCTTACGGGACAGGCGGAATGAGCAGTTCTTC.

This chain joins TRBV2 and TRBJ2-7; 8 nucleotides agree with TRBD1. The CDR3 loop spans 17 amino acids. Per germline, CDR1 SNHLY and CDR2 FYNNEI. The V gene end was trimmed by 2 bases and the J gene end by 4 bases; junction bases not matched to a gene: 13. The DNA for the CDR3 is TGTGCCAGCAGTGAAATTTCCGCAGGGGGCATGTGGTACGAGCAGTACTTC. This sequence encodes CASSEISAGGMWYEQYF.

The chain employs TRBV15 and TRBJ2-3, with a possible D match to TRBD2 (6 bases). Per germline, CDR1 LNHNV and CDR2 YYDKDF (reference sequence). This CDR3 is 14 amino acids long. The V gene lost 0 bases and the J gene lost 3 bases, with 7 bases spanning the gap. The CDR3 loop is CATSRDGGTDTQYF. CDR3 coding DNA: TGTGCCACCAGCAGAGACGGGGGAACAGATACGCAGTATTTT.

This chain joins TRBV19 and TRBJ1-2; D is unresolved. Trimming removed 7 bases at V and 4 bases at J, with 13 bases between. The CDR3 contains 13 residues. Germline V gives CDR1 LNHDA, CDR2 SQIVND (reference sequence). The CDR3 coding sequence is TGTGCCAGTACCCCGGCATCTACCTATGGCTACACCTTC. Its protein product is CASTPASTYGYTF.

This clone has just one count. The chain employs TRBV5-4 and TRBJ2-6; no reliable D call. With 3 bases removed from V and 8 bases from J, the gap between germline ends came to 9 bases. Looked up from germline, CDR1 is SGHNT and CDR2 is YYREEE (reference sequence). This CDR3 has 13 residues. Here the CDR3 DNA reads TGTGCCAGCAGCTACCCGGGTCCCAACGTCCTGACTTTC. Protein sequence: CASSYPGPNVLTF.

The CDR3 coding sequence is TGCAGCGTTGAAAAGGGCAGGGATTACGAGCAGTACTTC. Amino acids: CSVEKGRDYEQYF. The V gene is TRBV29-1, the J gene TRBJ2-7; D may be TRBD1 (5 bases). Germline lookup yields CDR1 SQVTM and CDR2 ANQGSEA. V dropped 2 bases and J dropped 4 bases, with 12 bases sitting between them. The CDR3 is 13 amino acids.

The rearrangement uses TRBV30 and TRBJ1-1; a possible D gene is TRBD1 (6 bases). The ends were cut back, 7 bases at V and 0 bases at J, with 15 bases in the middle. CDR3 length: 14 amino acids. Germline CDR1 and CDR2: GTSNPN and SVGIG (reference sequence). Here the CDR3 DNA reads TGTGCCTTCTTAGGGGGGATCCTGAACACTGAAGCTTTCTTT. Translation gives CAFLGGILNTEAFF. Looking up the rest from reference TRBV30 and TRBJ1-1 gives the full variable domain: SQTIHQWPATLVQPVGSPLSLECTVEGTSNPNLYWYRQAAGRGLQLLFYSVGIGQISSEVPQNLSASRPQDRQFILSSKKLLLSDSGFYLCAFLGGILNTEAFFGQGTRLTVV.

This clone is a singleton in its sample. CDR3 nucleotide sequence: TGTGCCAGCTCACCGGCCCTTTCTGACAATGAGCAGTTCTTC. Its translation is CASSPALSDNEQFF. The J gene is TRBJ2-1, the V gene TRBV18; D is undetermined. Per the germline V gene, CDR1 is KGHSH and CDR2 is LQKENI. The germline V and J ends were trimmed by 3 bases and 5 bases, with 11 bases remaining between them. The length of the CDR3 is 14 residues.

The V call is TRBV15, the J call TRBJ1-1; D unresolved. The germline CDR1 and CDR2 sequences are LNHNV and YYDKDF (reference sequence). Deletions cut 5 bases from V and 3 bases from J, with 10 bases between. The CDR3 has 13 amino acids. CDR3 residues: CATSPRGDTEAFF. For the CDR3, the DNA is TGTGCCACCAGCCCTCGCGGGGACACTGAAGCTTTCTTT.

This chain uses TRBV7-9 with TRBJ2-1, with 7 positions matching TRBD1. Germline V gives CDR1 SEHNR, CDR2 FQNEAQ (reference sequence). J gave up 1 base and V 11 bases, and 5 bases lay outside the gene matches. CDR3 length equals 13 residues. This chain's CDR3 is CALGRGSYNEQFF. In DNA form, the CDR3 reads TGTGCCCTGGGCAGGGGGTCCTACAATGAGCAGTTCTTC.

This clone was found once. Here the CDR3 DNA reads TGCGCCAGCACCTCGAGACCTTCGATGGACACTGAAGCTTTCTTT. As protein: CASTSRPSMDTEAFF. V usage is TRBV10-2 and J usage is TRBJ1-1, with no clear D. The CDR3 extends over 15 amino acids. Germline V gene lookup returns CDR1 WSHSY and CDR2 SAAADI. Trimming shortened V by 7 bases and J by 3 bases, and 18 bases separated the two germline ends.

The rearrangement joins TRBV15 to TRBJ1-5; D is ambiguous. V lost 2 bases and J lost 0, with 5 bases in between. From germline, CDR1 is LNHNV and CDR2 YYDKDF (reference sequence). This CDR3 has 14 amino acids. For the CDR3, the DNA is TGTGCCACCAGCAGACTCAATAGCAATCAGCCCCAGCATTTT. The encoded protein is CATSRLNSNQPQHF.

This chain connects TRBV14 to TRBJ2-1, with D possibly being TRBD2 (6 bases). Trimming took 4 bases from V and 10 from J, leaving 20 bases between them. Germline CDR1 reads SGHDN; CDR2 reads FVKESK. The CDR3 consists of 15 residues. The CDR3 bases are TGTGCCAGCAGCCCTCCCCCGGGACTCCTTTCAGAGCAGTTCTTC. It codes for CASSPPPGLLSEQFF.

The sample holds one count of this clone. V and J are TRBV19 and TRBJ1-1; D possibly corresponds to TRBD1 (5 bases). The V gene's germline CDR1 is LNHDA and CDR2 SQIVND (reference sequence). V lost 5 bases, J lost 4 bases, and 20 bases lay in between. There are 16 residues in the CDR3. The CDR3 region has the DNA TGTGCCAGTAGTCGACCTGGACGGGGCGGCGGCACTGAAGCTTTCTTT. Its translation: CASSRPGRGGGTEAFF.

V gene TRBV7-9 combines with J gene TRBJ2-7; no clear D gene. Germline loops: CDR1 SEHNR, CDR2 FQNEAQ (reference sequence). Deletions cut 1 base from V and 1 base from J, with 8 bases between. The CDR3 runs 14 residues. In DNA form, the CDR3 reads TGTGCCAGCAGCTTAGTGGACGGTTCCTACGAGCAGTACTTC. Translation gives CASSLVDGSYEQYF. Supplemented by reference TRBV7-9 and TRBJ2-7, the full variable domain reads DTGVSQNPRHKITKRGQNVTFRCDPISEHNRLYWYRQTLGQGPEFLTYFQNEAQLEKSRLLSDRFSAERPKGSFSTLEIQRTEQGDSAMYLCASSLVDGSYEQYFGPGTRLTVT.

This rearrangement joins TRBV4-1 to TRBJ1-2; D remains unclear. Germline CDR1 is MGHRA and CDR2 is YSYEKL. Trimming removed 1 base from V and 4 bases from J, with 13 bases in between. The CDR3 consists of 15 residues. CDR3 region: CASSQVGENLYGYTF. Here the CDR3 DNA reads TGCGCCAGCAGCCAAGTTGGCGAAAACCTCTATGGCTACACCTTC.

The J gene is TRBJ2-4, the V gene TRBV19; D not resolved. The CDR3 is made up of 16 amino acids. Germline CDR1 LNHDA, CDR2 SQIVND (reference sequence). The germline V and J ends were trimmed by 0 bases and 2 bases, with 11 bases remaining between them. The CDR3 DNA reads TGTGCCAGTAGTATAGATCACCAAAGATCCAAAAACATTCAGTACTTC. This translates into CASSIDHQRSKNIQYF.

The chain employs TRBV4-1 and TRBJ2-1, with D maybe TRBD2 (5 bases). V gave up 4 bases and J gave up 7 bases, with 17 bases separating them. Looked up from germline, CDR1 is MGHRA and CDR2 is YSYEKL. This CDR3 has 15 residues. CDR3 sequence (DNA): TGCGCCAGCAGCCCCCTCGAGCGGAAGGGAAATGAGCAGTTCTTC. Residues: CASSPLERKGNEQFF.

This chain connects TRBV5-1 to TRBJ2-5; TRBD2 agrees at 7 bases. Germline V CDR1 and CDR2: SGHRS, YFSETQ. There are 15 residues in the CDR3. Trimming took 2 bases from V and 2 from J; bases not matched to a gene: 6. CDR3 DNA sequence: TGCGCCAGCAGCTTTCCCAGCGGGAATCAAGAGACCCAGTACTTC. Protein sequence: CASSFPSGNQETQYF.

J is TRBJ2-2 and V is TRBV18; no reliable D call. V was clipped by 1 base and J by 3 bases, with 9 bases between them. Germline values: CDR1 KGHSH, CDR2 LQKENI. The length of the CDR3 is 15 residues. The CDR3 loop is CASSPLDAYTGELFF. The CDR3 nucleotides are TGTGCCAGCTCACCACTGGACGCTTACACCGGGGAGCTGTTTTTT.

In DNA form, the CDR3 reads TGTGCCAGCAGCTTAGTGGCAGGGAACTCCTACGAGCAGTACTTC. It is translated as CASSLVAGNSYEQYF. V is TRBV11-2 and J is TRBJ2-7; D is perhaps TRBD1 (5 bases). Germline values: CDR1 SGHAT, CDR2 FQNNGV. The V and J ends lost 1 base and 0 bases respectively, with 10 bases between them. CDR3 length equals 15 residues.

The CDR3 sequence: CASTLRGGSGYTF. CDR3 coding DNA: TGTGCCAGCACCCTCAGGGGGGGAAGTGGCTACACCTTC. This rearrangement joins TRBV7-8 to TRBJ1-2, with 7 nucleotides matching TRBD1. V lost 7 bases and J lost 7; bases outside the gene matches: 9. This CDR3 is built from 13 residues. CDR1 and CDR2 from the germline V gene are SGHVS and FQNEAQ.

This chain connects TRBV5-4 to TRBJ2-1; 11 nucleotides match TRBD2. This CDR3 has 16 residues. With V trimmed by 3 bases and J by 8 bases, 10 bases remained unmatched. From germline, CDR1 is SGHNT and CDR2 YYREEE (reference sequence). The CDR3 DNA follows: TGTGCCAGCAGCTCCCTCATAGCGGGAGGGGGTGATGAGCAGTTCTTC. This translates into CASSSLIAGGGDEQFF.

The DNA for the CDR3 is TGTGCCAGCAGCTTAGGGACTAGCGGGAGGTTAAATGAGCAGTTCTTC. Translation: CASSLGTSGRLNEQFF. The rearrangement uses TRBV7-9 and TRBJ2-1; 14 positions match TRBD2. This CDR3 spans 16 amino acids. Germline loops: CDR1 SEHNR, CDR2 FQNEAQ (reference sequence). Trimming took 1 base from V and 7 from J; bases not matched to a gene: 3.

This clone was seen just once. The chain has TRBV7-2 and TRBJ2-1; TRBD2 matches at 7 bases. V shed 1 base and J 2 bases; nucleotides not matched to a gene: 5. This CDR3 region has 16 residues. In germline, CDR1 is SGHTA, CDR2 FQGNSA. The CDR3 here is CASSLGAGVAYNEQFF. In nucleotides, the CDR3 is TGTGCCAGCAGCTTAGGGGCGGGAGTGGCCTACAATGAGCAGTTCTTC.